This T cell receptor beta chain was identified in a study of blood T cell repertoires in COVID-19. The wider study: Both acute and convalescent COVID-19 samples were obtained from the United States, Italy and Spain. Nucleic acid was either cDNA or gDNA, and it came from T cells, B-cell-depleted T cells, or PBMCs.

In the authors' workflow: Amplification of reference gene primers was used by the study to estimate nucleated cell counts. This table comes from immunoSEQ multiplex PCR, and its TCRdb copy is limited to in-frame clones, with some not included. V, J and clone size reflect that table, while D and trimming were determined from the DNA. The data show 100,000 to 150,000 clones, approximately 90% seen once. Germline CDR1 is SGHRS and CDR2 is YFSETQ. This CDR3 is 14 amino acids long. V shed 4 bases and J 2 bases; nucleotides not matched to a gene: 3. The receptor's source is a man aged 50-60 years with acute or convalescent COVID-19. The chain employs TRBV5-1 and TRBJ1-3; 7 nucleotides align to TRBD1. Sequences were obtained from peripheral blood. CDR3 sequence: CASSPGTAGNTIYF. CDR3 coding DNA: TGCGCCAGCAGCCCCGGGACAGCTGGAAACACCATATATTTT.